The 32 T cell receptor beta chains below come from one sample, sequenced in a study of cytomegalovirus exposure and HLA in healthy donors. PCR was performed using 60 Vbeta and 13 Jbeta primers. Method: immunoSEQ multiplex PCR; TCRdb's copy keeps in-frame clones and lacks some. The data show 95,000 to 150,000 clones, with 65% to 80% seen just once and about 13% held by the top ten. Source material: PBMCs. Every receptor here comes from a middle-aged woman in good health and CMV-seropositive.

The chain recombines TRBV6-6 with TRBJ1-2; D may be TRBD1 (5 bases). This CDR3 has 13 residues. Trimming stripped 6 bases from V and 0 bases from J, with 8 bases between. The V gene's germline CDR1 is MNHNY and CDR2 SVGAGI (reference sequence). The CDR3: CASRDTSNYGYTF. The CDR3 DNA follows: TGTGCCAGCAGGGACACCTCTAACTATGGCTACACCTTC.

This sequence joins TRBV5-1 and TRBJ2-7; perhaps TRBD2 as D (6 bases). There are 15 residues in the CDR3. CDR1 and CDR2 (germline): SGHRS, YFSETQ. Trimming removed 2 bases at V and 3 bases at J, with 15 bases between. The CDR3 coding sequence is TGCGCCAGCAGCTTAACGGGACTCACGGGCTACGAGCAGTACTTC. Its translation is CASSLTGLTGYEQYF.

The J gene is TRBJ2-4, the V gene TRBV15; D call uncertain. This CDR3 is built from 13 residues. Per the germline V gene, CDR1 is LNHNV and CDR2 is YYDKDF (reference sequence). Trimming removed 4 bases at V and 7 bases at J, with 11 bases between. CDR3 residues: CATSIARRNIQYF. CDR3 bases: TGTGCCACCAGCATAGCTAGAAGGAACATTCAGTACTTC. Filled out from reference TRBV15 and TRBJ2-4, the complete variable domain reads DAMVIQNPRYQVTQFGKPVTLSCSQTLNHNVMYWYQQKSSQAPKLLFHYYDKDFNNEADTPDNFQSRRPNTSFCFLDIRSPGLGDTAMYLCATSIARRNIQYFGAGTRLSVL.

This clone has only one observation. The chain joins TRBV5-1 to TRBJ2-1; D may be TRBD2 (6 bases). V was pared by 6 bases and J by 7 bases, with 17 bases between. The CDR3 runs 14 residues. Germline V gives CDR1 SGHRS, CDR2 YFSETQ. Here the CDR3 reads CASTVRDLENEQFF. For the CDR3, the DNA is TGCGCCAGCACCGTCCGGGACTTAGAAAATGAGCAGTTCTTC.

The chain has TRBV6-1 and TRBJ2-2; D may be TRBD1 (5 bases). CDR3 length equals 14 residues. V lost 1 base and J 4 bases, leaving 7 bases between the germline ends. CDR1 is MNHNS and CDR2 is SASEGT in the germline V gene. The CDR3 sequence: CASSEGTPTGELFF. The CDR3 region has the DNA TGTGCCAGCAGTGAAGGGACACCCACCGGGGAGCTGTTTTTT.

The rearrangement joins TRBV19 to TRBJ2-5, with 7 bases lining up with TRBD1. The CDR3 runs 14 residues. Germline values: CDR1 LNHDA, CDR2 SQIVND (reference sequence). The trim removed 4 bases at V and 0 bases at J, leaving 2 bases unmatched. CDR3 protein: CASSSRGYQETQYF. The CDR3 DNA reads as TGTGCCAGTAGTAGCAGGGGGTACCAAGAGACCCAGTACTTC.

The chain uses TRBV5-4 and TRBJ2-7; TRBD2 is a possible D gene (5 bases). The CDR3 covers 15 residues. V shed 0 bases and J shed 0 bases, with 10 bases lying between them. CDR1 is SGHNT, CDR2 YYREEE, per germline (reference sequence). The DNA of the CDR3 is TGTGCCAGCAGCTTGGGGACTGTGAGCTCCTACGAGCAGTACTTC. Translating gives CASSLGTVSSYEQYF.

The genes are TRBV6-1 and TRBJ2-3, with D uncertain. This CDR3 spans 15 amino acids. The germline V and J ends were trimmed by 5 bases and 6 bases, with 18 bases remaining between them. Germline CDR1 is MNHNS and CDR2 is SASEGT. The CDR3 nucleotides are TGTGCCAGCAGTCCCCGGAACCGCCCCGGGGATACGCAGTATTTT. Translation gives CASSPRNRPGDTQYF.

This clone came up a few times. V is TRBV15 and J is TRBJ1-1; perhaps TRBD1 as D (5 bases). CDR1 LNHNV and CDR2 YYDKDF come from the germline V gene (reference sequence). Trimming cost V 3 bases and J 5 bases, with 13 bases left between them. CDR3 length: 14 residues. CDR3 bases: TGTGCCACCAGCAGGGCGAGCGGGACTACTGAAGCTTTCTTT. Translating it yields CATSRASGTTEAFF.

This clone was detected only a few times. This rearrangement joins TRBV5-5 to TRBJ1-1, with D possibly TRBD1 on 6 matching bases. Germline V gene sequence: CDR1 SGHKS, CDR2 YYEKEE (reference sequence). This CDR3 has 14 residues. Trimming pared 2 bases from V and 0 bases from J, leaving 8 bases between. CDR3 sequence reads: CASSLHRVNTEAFF. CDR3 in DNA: TGTGCCAGCAGCTTACACAGGGTGAACACTGAAGCTTTCTTT.

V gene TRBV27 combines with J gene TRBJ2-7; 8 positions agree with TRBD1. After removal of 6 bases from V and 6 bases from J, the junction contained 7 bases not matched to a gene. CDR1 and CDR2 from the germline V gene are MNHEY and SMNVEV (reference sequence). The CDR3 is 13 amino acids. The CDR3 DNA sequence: TGTGCCAGCAGACCAACAGGGGGAGGCGAGCAGTACTTC. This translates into CASRPTGGGEQYF.

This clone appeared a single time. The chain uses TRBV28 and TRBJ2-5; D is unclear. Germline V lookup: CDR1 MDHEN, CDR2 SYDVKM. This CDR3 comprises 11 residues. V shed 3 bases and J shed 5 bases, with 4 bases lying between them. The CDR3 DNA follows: TGTGCCAGCAGTTTTTATGAGACCCAGTACTTC. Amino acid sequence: CASSFYETQYF.

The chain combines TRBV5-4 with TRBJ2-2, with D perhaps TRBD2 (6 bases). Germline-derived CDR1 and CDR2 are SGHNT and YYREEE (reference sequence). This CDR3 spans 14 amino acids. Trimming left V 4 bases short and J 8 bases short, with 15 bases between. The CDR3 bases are TGTGCCAGCAGCAGACCGGGGGAGACGGGGGAGCTGTTTTTT. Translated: CASSRPGETGELFF.

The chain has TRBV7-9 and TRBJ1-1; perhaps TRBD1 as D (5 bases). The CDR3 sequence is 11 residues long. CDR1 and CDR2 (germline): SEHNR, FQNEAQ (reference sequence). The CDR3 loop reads CAGGGRTEAFF. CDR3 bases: TGTGCTGGGGGGGGAAGGACTGAAGCTTTCTTT.

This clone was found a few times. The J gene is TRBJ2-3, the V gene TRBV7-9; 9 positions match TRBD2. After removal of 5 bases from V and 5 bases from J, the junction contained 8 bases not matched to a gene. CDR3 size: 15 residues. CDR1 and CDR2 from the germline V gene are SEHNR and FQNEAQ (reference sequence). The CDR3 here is CASSPLRGGEDTQYF. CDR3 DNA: TGTGCCAGCAGCCCCTTGCGGGGGGGGGAAGATACGCAGTATTTT.

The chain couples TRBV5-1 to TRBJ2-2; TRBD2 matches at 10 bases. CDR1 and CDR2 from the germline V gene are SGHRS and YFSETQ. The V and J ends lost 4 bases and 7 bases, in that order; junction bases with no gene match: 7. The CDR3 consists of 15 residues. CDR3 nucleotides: TGCGCCAGCAGCCCGAGCGGGAGGGCAGGCGGGGAGCTGTTTTTT. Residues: CASSPSGRAGGELFF.

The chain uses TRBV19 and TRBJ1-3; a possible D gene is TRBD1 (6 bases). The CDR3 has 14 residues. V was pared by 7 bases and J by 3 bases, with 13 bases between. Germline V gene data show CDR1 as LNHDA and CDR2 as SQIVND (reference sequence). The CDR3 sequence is CASNPGHLGNTIYF. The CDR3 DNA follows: TGTGCCAGTAACCCGGGACACCTTGGAAACACCATATATTTT. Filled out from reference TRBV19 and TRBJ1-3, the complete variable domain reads DGGITQSPKYLFRKEGQNVTLSCEQNLNHDAMYWYRQDPGQGLRLIYYSQIVNDFQKGDIAEGYSVSREKKESFPLTVTSAQKNPTAFYLCASNPGHLGNTIYFGEGSWLTVV.

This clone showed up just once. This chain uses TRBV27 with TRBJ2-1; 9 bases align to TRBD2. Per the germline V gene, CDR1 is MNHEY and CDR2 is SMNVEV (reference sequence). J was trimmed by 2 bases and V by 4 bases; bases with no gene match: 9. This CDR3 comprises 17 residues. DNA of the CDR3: TGTGCCAGCAGTTCCCTAAAGCGGGAGGCCCCCTACAATGAGCAGTTCTTC. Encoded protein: CASSSLKREAPYNEQFF.

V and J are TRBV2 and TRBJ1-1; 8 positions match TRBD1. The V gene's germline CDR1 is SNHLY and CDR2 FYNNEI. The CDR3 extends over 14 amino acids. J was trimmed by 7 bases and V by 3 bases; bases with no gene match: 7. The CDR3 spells CASSDPGQGGEAFF. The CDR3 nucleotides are TGTGCCAGCAGTGACCCCGGACAGGGTGGTGAAGCTTTCTTT.

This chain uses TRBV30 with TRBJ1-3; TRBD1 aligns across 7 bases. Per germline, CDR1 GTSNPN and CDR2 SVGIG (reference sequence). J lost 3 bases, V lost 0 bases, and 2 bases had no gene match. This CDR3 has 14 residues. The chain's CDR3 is CAWSVPGGGNTIYF. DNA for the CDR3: TGTGCCTGGAGTGTACCAGGGGGTGGAAACACCATATATTTT.

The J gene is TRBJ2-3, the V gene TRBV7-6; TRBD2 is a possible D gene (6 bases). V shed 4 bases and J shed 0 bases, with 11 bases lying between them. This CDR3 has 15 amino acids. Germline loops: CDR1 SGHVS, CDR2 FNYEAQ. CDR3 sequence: CASSYLASSTDTQYF. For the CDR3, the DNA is TGTGCCAGCAGCTACCTAGCGTCTAGCACAGATACGCAGTATTTT.

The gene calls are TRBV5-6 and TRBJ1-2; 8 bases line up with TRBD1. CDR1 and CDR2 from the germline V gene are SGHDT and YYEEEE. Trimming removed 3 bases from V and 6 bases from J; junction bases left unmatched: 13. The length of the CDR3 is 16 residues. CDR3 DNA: TGTGCCAGCAGCTCGACCTACAGGGGGACCTTGAATGGCTACACCTTC. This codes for CASSSTYRGTLNGYTF.

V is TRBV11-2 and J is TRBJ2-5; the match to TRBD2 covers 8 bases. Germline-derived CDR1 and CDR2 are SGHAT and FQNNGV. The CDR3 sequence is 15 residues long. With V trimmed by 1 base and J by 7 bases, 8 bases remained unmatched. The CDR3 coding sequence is TGTGCCAGCAGCTTAGGTCTAGCGGGCGTCGCGACCCAGTACTTC. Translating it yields CASSLGLAGVATQYF.

CDR3 residues: CASSQQGGSGEQYF. The DNA of the CDR3 is TGTGCCAGCAGCCAACAGGGCGGGAGCGGCGAGCAGTACTTC. The V call is TRBV14, the J call TRBJ2-7, with 7 bases that match TRBD2. Germline values: CDR1 SGHDN, CDR2 FVKESK. The CDR3 loop spans 14 amino acids. V was pared by 2 bases and J by 6 bases, with 7 bases of the junction left unmatched.

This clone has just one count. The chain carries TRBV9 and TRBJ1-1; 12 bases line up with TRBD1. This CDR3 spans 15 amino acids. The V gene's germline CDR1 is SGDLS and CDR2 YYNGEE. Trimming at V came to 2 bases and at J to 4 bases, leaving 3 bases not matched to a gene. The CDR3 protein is CASSVGTGGFTEAFF. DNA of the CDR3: TGTGCCAGCAGCGTCGGGACAGGGGGCTTCACTGAAGCTTTCTTT.

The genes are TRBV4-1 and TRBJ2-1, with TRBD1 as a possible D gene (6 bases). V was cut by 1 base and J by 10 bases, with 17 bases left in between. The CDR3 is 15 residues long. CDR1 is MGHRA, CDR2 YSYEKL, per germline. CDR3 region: CASSQGPIQGEEQFF. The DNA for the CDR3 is TGCGCCAGCAGCCAAGGACCGATACAGGGCGAGGAGCAGTTCTTC.

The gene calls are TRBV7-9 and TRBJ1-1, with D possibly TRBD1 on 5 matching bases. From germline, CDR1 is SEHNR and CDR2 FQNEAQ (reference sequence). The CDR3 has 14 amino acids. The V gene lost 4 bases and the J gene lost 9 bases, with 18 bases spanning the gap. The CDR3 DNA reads TGTGCCAGCAGCTCGGAAGGGGCAAGGGAAAAAGCTTTCTTT. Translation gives CASSSEGAREKAFF.

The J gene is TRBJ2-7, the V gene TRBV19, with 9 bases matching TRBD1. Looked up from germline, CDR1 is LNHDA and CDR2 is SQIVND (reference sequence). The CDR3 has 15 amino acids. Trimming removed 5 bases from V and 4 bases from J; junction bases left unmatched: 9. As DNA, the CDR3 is TGTGCCAGTAGTTTTCCGGGACAGGGTACTTACGAGCAGTACTTC. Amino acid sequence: CASSFPGQGTYEQYF.

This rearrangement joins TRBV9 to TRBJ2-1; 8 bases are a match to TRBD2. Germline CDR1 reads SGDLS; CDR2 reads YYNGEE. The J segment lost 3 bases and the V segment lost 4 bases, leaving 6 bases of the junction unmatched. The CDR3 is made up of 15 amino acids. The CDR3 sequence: CASSTGGGSYNEQFF. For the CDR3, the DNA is TGTGCCAGCAGCACCGGGGGGGGGAGCTACAATGAGCAGTTCTTC.

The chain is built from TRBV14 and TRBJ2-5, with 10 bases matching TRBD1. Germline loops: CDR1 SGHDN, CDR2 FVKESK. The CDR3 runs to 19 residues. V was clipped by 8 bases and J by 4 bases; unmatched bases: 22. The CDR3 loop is CASLYGGGVDRGLVETQYF. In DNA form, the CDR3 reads TGTGCCAGCCTATACGGTGGGGGGGTCGACAGGGGGCTGGTAGAGACCCAGTACTTC.

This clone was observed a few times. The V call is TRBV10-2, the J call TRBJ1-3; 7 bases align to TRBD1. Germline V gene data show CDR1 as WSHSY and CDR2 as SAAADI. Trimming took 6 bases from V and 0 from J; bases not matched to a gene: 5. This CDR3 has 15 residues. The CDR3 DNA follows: TGCGCCAGCAGGGAAGACAGGGCCTCTGGAAACACCATATATTTT. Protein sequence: CASREDRASGNTIYF.

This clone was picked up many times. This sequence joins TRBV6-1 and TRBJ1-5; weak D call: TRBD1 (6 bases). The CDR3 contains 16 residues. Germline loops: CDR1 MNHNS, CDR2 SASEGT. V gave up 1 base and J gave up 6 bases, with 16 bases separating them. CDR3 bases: TGTGCCAGCAGTGAAGTAACGAGTGGGGGCGGTCAGCCCCAGCATTTT. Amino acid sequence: CASSEVTSGGGQPQHF.